The 32 T cell receptor beta chains in this list originate from one sample, sequenced in a study of cytomegalovirus exposure and HLA in healthy donors. It was with 60 Vbeta and 13 Jbeta primers that the PCR ran. The table came from immunoSEQ multiplex PCR; TCRdb's copy has only in-frame clones and leaves some out. The table records some 120,000 clones, 65% to 80% of them present only once. Material for sequencing was PBMCs. These receptors were obtained from a young man in good health and CMV-seropositive.

This clone was detected only a few times. The sample has other DNA sequences that encode this CDR3 too. The rearrangement links TRBV2 to TRBJ2-7, with 9 bases aligning to TRBD2. V dropped 7 bases and J dropped 3; count of bases not matched to a gene: 7. The CDR3 loop spans 14 amino acids. Per the germline V gene, CDR1 is SNHLY and CDR2 is FYNNEI. The CDR3 bases are TGTGCCAGCACCGCGGGGGGGGGCAACTACGAGCAGTACTTC. Its translation: CASTAGGGNYEQYF.

About this clone: The same CDR3 is also encoded by other DNA sequences in this sample. As DNA, the CDR3 is TGCGCCAGCAGCTTAGGGGGGACAGACTCCTACGAGCAGTACTTC. Protein product: CASSLGGTDSYEQYF. The chain couples TRBV5-1 to TRBJ2-7; a weak D match, TRBD1 (7 bases). V was shortened by 2 bases and J by 0 bases, with 12 bases between the two germline ends. The germline CDR1 and CDR2 sequences are SGHRS and YFSETQ. The CDR3 totals 15 residues.

This clone was seen ten or more times. The rearrangement joins TRBV4-1 to TRBJ1-3; D is possibly TRBD1 (5 bases). Trimming pared 1 base from V and 4 bases from J, leaving 17 bases between. The CDR3 length is 17 residues. Germline V gene sequence: CDR1 MGHRA, CDR2 YSYEKL. CDR3 DNA sequence: TGCGCCAGCAGCCAAGGGCGGCCAGGGAGGGCCGGAAACACCATATATTTT. It is translated as CASSQGRPGRAGNTIYF.

The chain recombines TRBV2 with TRBJ2-7; 10 nucleotides match TRBD1. J was trimmed by 0 bases and V by 9 bases; bases with no gene match: 8. This CDR3 is built from 15 residues. CDR1 SNHLY and CDR2 FYNNEI come from the germline V gene. In nucleotides, the CDR3 is TGTGCCAGTTCGCCGGGACAGGGGAACTCCTACGAGCAGTACTTC. This translates into CASSPGQGNSYEQYF.

The V call is TRBV19, the J call TRBJ2-7; 9 nucleotides line up with TRBD1. CDR1 is LNHDA and CDR2 is SQIVND in the germline V gene (reference sequence). V lost 5 bases to trimming and J lost 2 bases; unmatched junction nucleotides: 7. This CDR3 contains 15 residues. CDR3 DNA: TGTGCCAGTAGTCACGGACAGGGGATAACCTACGAGCAGTACTTC. Its protein is CASSHGQGITYEQYF.

In this sample, this clone turned up once. This chain links TRBV19 with TRBJ2-2; TRBD2 aligns across 7 bases. Germline trimming cut 6 bases from V and 5 bases from J; bases unmatched to any gene: 12. The CDR3 is made up of 16 amino acids. Germline V gene lookup returns CDR1 LNHDA and CDR2 SQIVND (reference sequence). CDR3 protein: CASRTSEGRGTGELFF. The CDR3 bases are TGTGCCAGTAGGACCTCGGAGGGGAGGGGTACCGGGGAGCTGTTTTTT.

The V and J genes are TRBV9 and TRBJ1-5; TRBD1 matches at 9 bases. CDR1 is SGDLS, CDR2 YYNGEE, per germline. This CDR3 spans 15 amino acids. V lost 0 bases to trimming and J lost 5 bases; unmatched junction nucleotides: 3. This CDR3 reads CASSVGTGVDQPQHF. In nucleotides, the CDR3 is TGTGCCAGCAGCGTAGGGACAGGGGTTGATCAGCCCCAGCATTTT.

V usage is TRBV6-5 and J usage is TRBJ1-2, with 11 bases lining up with TRBD1. The V gene's germline CDR1 is MNHEY and CDR2 SVGAGI. The CDR3 consists of 14 residues. V lost 6 bases and J lost 8; bases outside the gene matches: 8. The CDR3 nucleotides are TGTGCCAGCAGCCCCCCGGGACAGGGGGGGGGCTACACCTTC. Its protein product is CASSPPGQGGGYTF.

V is TRBV19 and J is TRBJ1-6; 8 bases fit TRBD1. This CDR3 is 15 amino acids long. V lost 5 bases, J lost 6 bases, and 6 bases stayed unmatched. CDR1 is LNHDA, CDR2 SQIVND, per germline (reference sequence). In nucleotides, the CDR3 is TGTGCCAGTAGTTCAGGACAGGGAGGTAATTCACCCCTCCACTTT. The encoded protein is CASSSGQGGNSPLHF.

This clone was observed once. The chain uses TRBV5-1 and TRBJ2-3; 9 nucleotides match TRBD1. The CDR3 has 16 residues. Trimming removed 4 bases from V and 1 base from J; junction bases left unmatched: 7. Per the germline V gene, CDR1 is SGHRS and CDR2 is YFSETQ. As DNA, the CDR3 is TGCGCCAGCAGCGGACGGACAGGGGTGGGCACAGATACGCAGTATTTT. It yields the protein CASSGRTGVGTDTQYF. Using reference TRBV5-1 and TRBJ2-3 for the parts outside the CDR3, the full variable domain is KAGVTQTPRYLIKTRGQQVTLSCSPISGHRSVSWYQQTPGQGLQFLFEYFSETQRNKGNFPGRFSGRQFSNSRSEMNVSTLELGDSALYLCASSGRTGVGTDTQYFGPGTRLTVL.

V and J are TRBV6-4 and TRBJ2-1; TRBD2 agrees at 7 bases. J lost 8 bases, V lost 0 bases, and 10 bases had no gene match. In germline, CDR1 is MRHNA, CDR2 SNTAGT. This CDR3 has 16 residues. The CDR3 DNA sequence: TGTGCCAGCAGTGACTCGGGGGGGTCTATGAGCGATGAGCAGTTCTTC. Amino acid sequence: CASSDSGGSMSDEQFF.

This chain connects TRBV5-6 to TRBJ1-4, with D possibly TRBD1 on 6 matching bases. The CDR3 is 16 amino acids. The germline V gene encodes CDR1 SGHDT and CDR2 YYEEEE. The ends were cut back, 4 bases at V and 2 bases at J, with 15 bases in the middle. The CDR3 spells CASSQNGGLTNEKLFF. As DNA, the CDR3 is TGTGCCAGCAGCCAAAACGGGGGGCTTACTAATGAAAAACTGTTTTTT.

The rearrangement joins TRBV10-3 to TRBJ2-5; tentatively, D is TRBD1 (6 bases). Germline V CDR1 and CDR2: ENHRY, SYGVKD. The germline V and J ends were trimmed by 4 bases and 5 bases, with 14 bases remaining between them. This CDR3 spans 14 amino acids. CDR3 amino acids: CAISGGRGGETQYF. In DNA form, the CDR3 reads TGTGCCATCAGTGGGGGCAGGGGCGGGGAGACCCAGTACTTC.

V gene TRBV27 combines with J gene TRBJ1-3; D is unresolved. This CDR3 has 17 residues. The germline V and J ends were trimmed by 4 bases and 4 bases, with 20 bases remaining between them. Germline V gives CDR1 MNHEY, CDR2 SMNVEV (reference sequence). The CDR3 is CASSSQPPLRAGNTIYF. CDR3 sequence (DNA): TGTGCCAGCAGTTCCCAACCTCCTTTGAGGGCGGGAAACACCATATATTTT.

This clone was seen a handful of times. The chain couples TRBV6-5 to TRBJ1-5; no clear D gene. V lost 2 bases and J 8 bases, leaving 10 bases between the germline ends. CDR1 is MNHEY and CDR2 is SVGAGI in the germline V gene. The CDR3 is made up of 13 amino acids. The DNA for the CDR3 is TGTGCCAGCAGTTACAGGCCGGAGGAGCCCCAGCATTTT. Encoded protein: CASSYRPEEPQHF.

In this sample, this clone turned up a few times. This sequence joins TRBV5-5 and TRBJ1-4; maybe TRBD1 (5 bases). The CDR3 contains 16 residues. Per the germline V gene, CDR1 is SGHKS and CDR2 is YYEKEE (reference sequence). V was shortened by 2 bases and J by 4 bases, with 15 bases between the two germline ends. CDR3 protein: CASSFLSDTGNEKLFF. As DNA, the CDR3 is TGTGCCAGCAGCTTCTTGTCGGACACCGGTAATGAAAAACTGTTTTTT.

The chain joins TRBV9 to TRBJ2-1; TRBD2 is a possible D gene (6 bases). Germline assignment: CDR1 SGDLS and CDR2 YYNGEE. This CDR3 has 13 amino acids. V was pared by 3 bases and J by 9 bases, with 13 bases between. The CDR3 region has the DNA TGTGCCAGCAGCGGAGGCGGGGAAAGTGAGCAGTTCTTC. It codes for CASSGGGESEQFF.

This chain joins TRBV27 and TRBJ1-2; no reliable D call. The CDR3 spans 13 residues. Germline V gives CDR1 MNHEY, CDR2 SMNVEV (reference sequence). The V gene lost 5 bases and the J gene lost 7 bases, with 14 bases spanning the gap. The CDR3 sequence: CASSMNLGSGYTF. The DNA for the CDR3 is TGTGCCAGCAGTATGAACCTCGGGAGTGGCTACACCTTC.

V and J are TRBV12-2 and TRBJ1-1. TRBV12-2 is classified as a pseudogene. This CDR3 is 16 amino acids long. CDR3 protein: CASRLAGRVKDSEAFF. In DNA, the CDR3 is TGTGCAAGTCGCTTAGCCGGGAGGGTGAAGGACAGTGAAGCTTTCTTT.

As regards this clone: The junction departs from the called germline gene at one end, perhaps through a read error. This rearrangement joins TRBV7-3 to TRBJ2-7; 12 bases line up with TRBD2. The CDR3 is 15 residues long. Germline V gives CDR1 SGHTA, CDR2 FQGTGA. CDR3: CASSPSGGASHEQYF. CDR3 coding DNA: TGTGCCAGCAGCCCTAGCGGGGGGGCCTCCCACGAGCAGTACTTC.

For this clone: An end of the junction does not agree with germline; a read error may underlie this. This chain uses TRBV7-9 with TRBJ1-2; possible D gene TRBD1, 5 bases. CDR1 and CDR2 from the germline V gene are SEHNR and FQNEAQ (reference sequence). The CDR3 spans 13 residues. This chain's CDR3 is CASAWGGENGYPF. The CDR3 DNA is TGTGCCAGCGCGTGGGGGGGAGAAAATGGCTACCCCTTC.

This clone was observed a handful of times. The gene calls are TRBV6-1 and TRBJ2-7; maybe TRBD2 (5 bases). CDR3 size: 13 residues. CDR1 is MNHNS, CDR2 SASEGT, per germline. Trimming removed 10 bases at V and 3 bases at J, with 16 bases between. The CDR3, as DNA: TGTGCCATCCGAAGGTCGGGGAGCTACGAGCAGTACTTC. Amino acid sequence: CAIRRSGSYEQYF.

The genes are TRBV18 and TRBJ2-2; 7 positions agree with TRBD1. This CDR3 spans 15 amino acids. Germline V gives CDR1 KGHSH, CDR2 LQKENI. The junction had 8 bases not matched to a gene; V was cut back by 3 bases and J by 7 bases. The CDR3 loop reads CASSPQGQFGGELFF. CDR3 nucleotide sequence: TGTGCCAGCTCACCGCAGGGACAGTTCGGCGGGGAGCTGTTTTTT.

Turning to this clone: A junction end diverges from the germline sequence, so it may reflect a read error. CDR3 DNA sequence: TGTGCCAGTACTATATCAGGGGTAACTAACTATGGCTACACCTTC. Its protein is CASTISGVTNYGYTF. The J gene is TRBJ1-2, the V gene TRBV19; perhaps TRBD1 as D (6 bases). The CDR3 loop spans 15 amino acids. Germline V gene data show CDR1 as LNHDA and CDR2 as SQIVND (reference sequence). Drawing the rest from reference TRBV19 and TRBJ1-2, the complete variable domain is DGGITQSPKYLFRKEGQNVTLSCEQNLNHDAMYWYRQDPGQGLRLIYYSQIVNDFQKGDIAEGYSVSREKKESFPLTVTSAQKNPTAFYLCASTISGVTNYGYTFGSGTRLTVV.

This chain links TRBV5-6 with TRBJ2-7; possibly TRBD2 for D (6 bases). V was trimmed by 0 bases and J by 5 bases, leaving 12 bases between them. The CDR3 loop spans 14 amino acids. Germline V gene data show CDR1 as SGHDT and CDR2 as YYEEEE. As DNA, the CDR3 is TGTGCCAGCAGCTTGGTAGCCGGGGGAGACGAGCAGTACTTC. This encodes CASSLVAGGDEQYF.

The V call is TRBV28, the J call TRBJ2-7; TRBD1 matches at 7 bases. The CDR3 has 14 amino acids. The germline V gene has CDR1 MDHEN and CDR2 SYDVKM. Unmatched junction bases numbered 7, after V lost 7 bases and J lost 1 base. CDR3 amino acids: CASIPWGQSYEQYF. CDR3 DNA: TGTGCCAGCATCCCCTGGGGACAGTCCTACGAGCAGTACTTC.

The V gene is TRBV4-1, the J gene TRBJ1-2, with TRBD1 identical over 7 bases. This CDR3 is built from 17 residues. CDR1 is MGHRA, CDR2 YSYEKL, per germline. Trimming took 1 base from V and 8 from J; bases not matched to a gene: 16. The CDR3 loop reads CASSQGKGVGRGQGYTF. Here the CDR3 DNA reads TGCGCCAGCAGCCAAGGGAAGGGAGTGGGAAGGGGGCAAGGCTACACCTTC.

This clone was seen only once. This likely stems from a read error, as it lies one base from a far larger clone. The chain has TRBV25-1 and TRBJ1-6; 8 nucleotides agree with TRBD1. Germline-derived CDR1 and CDR2 are MGHDK and SYGVNS. The CDR3 runs to 14 residues. V gave up 6 bases and J gave up 9 bases; unmatched junction bases: 7. CDR3 in DNA: TGTGCCAGCAGCCGTAGACAGGGGAGTTCACCCCTCCACTTT. Its protein product is CASSRRQGSSPLHF. The full variable domain, in which reference TRBV25-1 and TRBJ1-6 provide the parts outside the CDR3, is EADIYQTPRYLVIGTGKKITLECSQTMGHDKMYWYQQDPGMELHLIHYSYGVNSTEKGDLSSESTVSRIRTEHFPLTLESARPSHTSQYLCASSRRQGSSPLHFGNGTRLTVT.

The sample holds one count of this clone. The chain has TRBV19 and TRBJ1-3; D gene unclear. Germline CDR1 LNHDA, CDR2 SQIVND (reference sequence). This CDR3 is 15 amino acids long. With 8 bases removed from V and 0 bases from J, the gap between germline ends came to 14 bases. The CDR3 sequence is CASREAGNSGNTIYF. CDR3 DNA sequence: TGTGCCAGTCGGGAGGCCGGGAACTCTGGAAACACCATATATTTT.

V gene TRBV9 combines with J gene TRBJ2-7; D is perhaps TRBD2 (6 bases). V lost 4 bases, J lost 1 base, and 18 bases lay in between. Germline V lookup: CDR1 SGDLS, CDR2 YYNGEE. This CDR3 has 16 amino acids. CDR3 sequence reads: CASSPEGRFSSYEQYF. CDR3 nucleotide sequence: TGTGCCAGCAGCCCGGAGGGGAGGTTCTCTTCCTACGAGCAGTACTTC.

The V and J genes are TRBV27 and TRBJ1-5; perhaps TRBD1 as D (5 bases). With 7 bases removed from V and 1 base from J, the gap between germline ends came to 14 bases. Germline assignment: CDR1 MNHEY and CDR2 SMNVEV (reference sequence). The CDR3 has 15 amino acids. In DNA, the CDR3 is TGTGCCAGCAATCAGGCTGGGGGGAGCAATCAGCCCCAGCATTTT. The encoded protein is CASNQAGGSNQPQHF.

This clone occurred a few times. The chain recombines TRBV5-7 with TRBJ2-3; TRBD1 aligns across 8 bases. TRBV5-7 is an ORF for which the function is uncertain. V dropped 2 bases and J dropped 3; count of bases not matched to a gene: 11. The CDR3 is 17 amino acids. CDR3 coding DNA: TGTGCCAGCAGCTTTGATCAGGGGGCGCCAGGAACAGATACGCAGTATTTT. Translating it yields CASSFDQGAPGTDTQYF.